This TCR beta chain is drawn from a study of OX40 agonist ivuxolimab in advanced cancers. For the study at large: Each dose-escalation patient presented with hepatocellular carcinoma, melanoma, renal cell or head and neck cancer.

Using immunoSEQ multiplex PCR, the repertoire was profiled, and TCRdb retains in-frame clones only, with some absent. Of over 45,000 clones in the sample, about 94% were seen once. Study outcomes and limitations: At doses 0.1 to 3.0 mg/kg, CD4+ and CD8+ clones expanded.

With regard to this clone: Antigen: not known.

Sequencing used CD4+ or CD8+ T cells sorted from blood, obtained in a trial of the OX40 agonist ivuxolimab. The source is an adult with an advanced solid tumor such as melanoma, head and neck, liver or kidney cancer.

CDR3 protein: CASSFMTPGAGNTGELFF. The CDR3 DNA reads TGTGCCAGCAGCTTTATGACTCCCGGGGCGGGGAACACCGGGGAGCTGTTTTTT. The chain couples TRBV9 to TRBJ2-2, with D possibly called TRBD1 or TRBD2 (5 bases each). This CDR3 is 18 amino acids long. The V and J ends lost 4 bases and 1 base respectively, with 20 bases between them. Germline CDR1 SGDLS, CDR2 YYNGEE.